This TCR beta chain came from a study of control samples from healthy donors and cancer patients. Produced via immunoSEQ multiplex PCR; TCRdb's table is partial and in-frame only. This sample has 120,000 or so clones, with around 92% found just once. Only one count was recorded for this clone. Unmatched junction bases numbered 6, after V lost 6 bases and J lost 0 bases. CDR3 length: 14 residues. Germline CDR1 reads SQVTM; CDR2 reads ANQGSEA. J is TRBJ2-7 and V is TRBV29-1, with TRBD2 matching 9 bases. The clonotype was recovered from a man older than 75 with head and neck cancer. Specimen: PBMCs. This chain's CDR3 is CSVLAGPSSYEQYF. The CDR3 coding sequence is TGCAGCGTCCTAGCGGGACCTAGCTCCTACGAGCAGTACTTC.